Shown below are 27 T cell receptor beta chains from a single sample sequenced in a study of T-cell memory formation after mild COVID-19. Each CDR3 protein is one row after TCRdb ran MiXCR on the 5' RACE reads. The top ten hold 14% of the sample, which has some 130,000 distinct CDR3 sequences, about a sixth seen once. Sequencing was carried out using PBMCs or a T cell subset sorted from them (not recorded which). These receptor sequences come from an adult woman who had mild COVID-19 (a few samples of this study predate the infection). Cell type and time point are not known.

The chain has TRBV2 and TRBJ2-5; no clear D. Germline V gives CDR1 SNHLY, CDR2 FYNNEI. The CDR3 is 11 residues long. V lost 6 bases, J lost 2 bases, and 4 bases lay in between. The CDR3 DNA sequence: TGTGCCAGCAGACAGCAAGAGACCCAGTACTTC. This encodes CASRQQETQYF.

This clonotype was detected only a few times. This sequence joins TRBV9 and TRBJ2-5; 8 nucleotides match TRBD1. CDR3 length: 14 amino acids. V was pared by 4 bases and J by 4 bases, with 6 bases of the junction left unmatched. Germline CDR1 is SGDLS and CDR2 is YYNGEE. For the CDR3, the DNA is TGTGCCAGCAGCCCTACAGGGGGGAGAGAGACCCAGTACTTC. Protein sequence: CASSPTGGRETQYF.

This clonotype was recorded a few times. CDR3 protein: CASSPYGTGDTGELFF. The CDR3 DNA sequence: TGTGCCAGCAGTCCGTACGGGACAGGGGACACCGGGGAGCTGTTTTTT. This sequence joins TRBV7-8 and TRBJ2-2; 10 bases are a match to TRBD1. V shed 6 bases and J 3 bases; nucleotides not matched to a gene: 7. The CDR3 runs 16 residues. Per germline, CDR1 SGHVS and CDR2 FQNEAQ.

Many counts were recorded for this clonotype. The chain joins TRBV24-1 to TRBJ2-5, with 8 bases fitting TRBD2. The CDR3 is 16 amino acids. Germline CDR1 reads KGHDR; CDR2 reads SFDVKD. The trim removed 3 bases at V and 4 bases at J, leaving 9 bases unmatched. DNA for the CDR3: TGTGCCACCAGTGATGTCGGGATAGCGGGGAGAGAGACCCAGTACTTC. It translates to CATSDVGIAGRETQYF.

About this clonotype: A clone one base away is much larger, so this may be a read error. The J gene is TRBJ1-1, the V gene TRBV7-2; TRBD1 aligns across 8 bases. The CDR3 sequence is 15 residues long. Germline V CDR1 and CDR2: SGHTA, FQGNSA. CDR3 nucleotides: TGTGCCAGCAGCTTCCAAAACGCAGGGGGCACTGAAGATTTCTTT. Translated, it gives CASSFQNAGGTEDFF.

In its sample, this clonotype was seen a few times. The chain combines TRBV5-1 with TRBJ1-2; D gene ambiguous. CDR3 length: 14 amino acids. Germline V CDR1 and CDR2: SGHRS, YFSETQ. The V gene lost 2 bases and the J gene lost 2 bases, with 10 bases spanning the gap. The CDR3 coding sequence is TGCGCCAGCAGCTTAGATAGTTCAAACTATGGCTACACCTTC. It yields the protein CASSLDSSNYGYTF.

The sample holds a few counts of this clonotype. The chain is built from TRBV30 and TRBJ1-4; D remains ambiguous. Germline V gene sequence: CDR1 GTSNPN, CDR2 SVGIG (reference sequence). The V end was cut by 1 base, the J end by 5 bases, with 8 bases between. The CDR3 loop spans 13 amino acids. CDR3 protein: CAWSERRNEKLFF. CDR3 nucleotides: TGTGCCTGGAGTGAGCGGAGGAATGAAAAACTGTTTTTT.

This clonotype has just a few counts. V and J are TRBV18 and TRBJ2-7, with D maybe TRBD1 (5 bases). Germline V gene lookup returns CDR1 KGHSH and CDR2 LQKENI. V lost 2 bases and J 5 bases, leaving 7 bases between the germline ends. The CDR3 totals 12 residues. The CDR3 DNA sequence: TGTGCCAGCTCACCAGACAGCAACGAGCAGTACTTC. Encoded protein: CASSPDSNEQYF.

This chain uses TRBV16 with TRBJ2-7; no definite D call. Trimming cost V 2 bases and J 2 bases, with 10 bases left between them. CDR3 length: 14 residues. Germline lookup yields CDR1 KGHSY and CDR2 FQNENV. For the CDR3, the DNA is TGTGCCAGCAGCCAACAAATGGACCCCTACGAGCAGTACTTC. It codes for CASSQQMDPYEQYF.

CDR3 DNA: TGCAGTGCTAGACCTACAGGAGTTTGGGAGTCTGAAGCTTTCTTT. Amino acids: CSARPTGVWESEAFF. The chain has TRBV20-1 and TRBJ1-1; possible D gene TRBD1, 5 bases. The CDR3 is 15 amino acids. Germline CDR1 is DFQATT and CDR2 is SNEGSKA (reference sequence). Trimming took off 2 bases at V and 6 bases at J, with 19 bases between the two ends.

This clonotype was picked up a small number of times. Here the CDR3 reads CASSRGSYGNTIYF. The CDR3 DNA reads TGCGCCAGCAGCCGGGGGAGCTATGGAAACACCATATATTTT. This sequence joins TRBV4-3 and TRBJ1-3; D possibly corresponds to TRBD1 (5 bases). The CDR3 contains 14 residues. Germline V lookup: CDR1 LGHNA, CDR2 YSLEER. Between the trimmed V and J ends, which lost 4 bases and 3 bases, there was a span of 10 bases.

This clonotype was seen more than once but under ten times. The chain joins TRBV6-1 to TRBJ1-1, with TRBD1 matching over 9 bases. With V trimmed by 6 bases and J by 1 base, 9 bases remained unmatched. This CDR3 has 16 residues. From germline, CDR1 is MNHNS and CDR2 SASEGT. CDR3 bases: TGTGCCAGCAGCCGATCCGGGACAGGGAGGAACACTGAAGCTTTCTTT. Amino acid sequence: CASSRSGTGRNTEAFF.

This clonotype was seen only a few times. J is TRBJ2-5 and V is TRBV6-2 or TRBV6-3, with 15 bases identical to TRBD2. Germline V gene sequence: CDR1 MNHEY, CDR2 SVGEGT. This CDR3 has 19 amino acids. V was clipped by 5 bases and J by 5 bases; unmatched bases: 15. CDR3 in DNA: TGTGCCAGCAGTCAGAGGACTAGCGGGAGGGGCACATATCGTGAGACCCAGTACTTC. It encodes CASSQRTSGRGTYRETQYF.

This clonotype has only a few counts. The rearrangement joins TRBV7-2 to TRBJ2-1, with D perhaps TRBD1 or TRBD2 (5 bases each). Trimming stripped 6 bases from V and 6 bases from J, with 12 bases between. Germline V gives CDR1 SGHTA, CDR2 FQGNSA. The CDR3 has 13 amino acids. Written as DNA, the CDR3 is TGTGCCAGCAGTTCCGGGACCACCAATGAGCAGTTCTTC. Its protein is CASSSGTTNEQFF.

This clonotype was recorded a few times. The chain links TRBV7-6 to TRBJ2-7; 7 nucleotides agree with TRBD1. V trimming: 4 bases; J trimming: 2 bases; junction bases outside the gene matches: 5. This CDR3 region has 14 residues. CDR1 is SGHVS, CDR2 FNYEAQ, per germline. The CDR3 region is CASSYRTGPYEQYF. CDR3 nucleotide sequence: TGTGCCAGCAGCTACAGGACAGGCCCCTACGAGCAGTACTTC.

The table lists this clonotype with a few counts. The V and J genes are TRBV4-2 and TRBJ2-7; 11 bases are a match to TRBD2. Trimming removed 1 base from V and 5 bases from J; junction bases left unmatched: 7. The CDR3 loop spans 16 amino acids. Germline CDR1 reads LGHNA; CDR2 reads YNFKEQ. Here the CDR3 DNA reads TGTGCCAGCAGCCAAGTTCCGCTAGCGGGAGGTAACGAGCAGTACTTC. Translating it yields CASSQVPLAGGNEQYF.

This clonotype showed up just a few times. J is TRBJ2-2 and V is TRBV7-2, with 15 positions matching TRBD2. The trim removed 1 base at V and 7 bases at J, leaving 7 bases unmatched. Germline CDR1 SGHTA, CDR2 FQGNSA. The CDR3 length is 18 residues. The CDR3 sequence is CASSLGGLAGGRFGELFF. The CDR3 DNA follows: TGTGCCAGCAGCTTAGGAGGACTAGCGGGAGGGCGGTTCGGGGAGCTGTTTTTT.

The chain uses TRBV4-1 and TRBJ1-2; D gene uncertain. CDR1 is MGHRA, CDR2 YSYEKL, per germline. The CDR3 is 14 amino acids. Trimming cost V 4 bases and J 4 bases, with 13 bases left between them. This chain's CDR3 is CASSPTGLVYGYTF. In DNA, the CDR3 is TGCGCCAGCAGCCCGACCGGTTTAGTCTATGGCTACACCTTC.

V and J are TRBV5-1 and TRBJ2-1; D is ambiguous. CDR3 length equals 13 residues. Germline CDR1 SGHRS, CDR2 YFSETQ. Trimming cost V 2 bases and J 4 bases, with 7 bases left between them. CDR3 nucleotides: TGCGCCAGCAGCTTCGTGGGTTACAATGAGCAGTTCTTC. The encoded protein is CASSFVGYNEQFF.

This clonotype has just a few counts. The V gene is TRBV9, the J gene TRBJ2-1; 7 bases line up with TRBD2. This CDR3 contains 15 residues. Trimming cost V 0 bases and J 10 bases; bases outside gene matches: 10. The V gene's germline CDR1 is SGDLS and CDR2 YYNGEE. The CDR3 protein is CASSVASGLADEQFF. CDR3 nucleotide sequence: TGTGCCAGCAGCGTAGCGTCGGGGCTAGCGGACGAGCAGTTCTTC. The variable domain in full, with the rest retrieved from reference TRBV9 and TRBJ2-1, is DSGVTQTPKHLITATGQRVTLRCSPRSGDLSVYWYQQSLDQGLQFLIQYYNGEERAKGNILERFSAQQFPDLHSELNLSSLELGDSALYFCASSVASGLADEQFFGPGTRLTVL.

The chain carries TRBV18 and TRBJ2-1; 8 nucleotides line up with TRBD1. J was trimmed by 0 bases and V by 3 bases; bases with no gene match: 7. The V gene's germline CDR1 is KGHSH and CDR2 LQKENI. CDR3 length equals 17 residues. The CDR3 coding sequence is TGTGCCAGCTCACCGAAGGGACAGGTTGGCTCCTACAATGAGCAGTTCTTC. Protein sequence: CASSPKGQVGSYNEQFF.

This clonotype was counted between two and nine times. This sequence joins TRBV7-9 and TRBJ2-3; 8 bases match TRBD2. CDR1 and CDR2 from the germline V gene are SEHNR and FQNEAQ (reference sequence). The CDR3 totals 13 residues. J lost 2 bases, V lost 11 bases, and 6 bases had no gene match. This CDR3 reads CASELADTDTQYF. DNA of the CDR3: TGTGCCTCGGAACTAGCGGACACAGATACGCAGTATTTT.

V and J are TRBV7-3 and TRBJ2-7; 9 nucleotides line up with TRBD1. Germline V lookup: CDR1 SGHTA, CDR2 FQGTGA. The J segment lost 6 bases and the V segment lost 5 bases, leaving 11 bases of the junction unmatched. This CDR3 is 15 amino acids long. The DNA for the CDR3 is TGTGCCAGCAGCCCAAGGACAGGGGCAAGAGTCGAGCAGTACTTC. Amino acid sequence: CASSPRTGARVEQYF. Full variable domain (outside the CDR3, taken from reference TRBV7-3 and TRBJ2-7): GAGVSQTPSNKVTEKGKYVELRCDPISGHTALYWYRQSLGQGPEFLIYFQGTGAADDSGLPNDRFFAVRPEGSVSTLKIQRTERGDSAVYLCASSPRTGARVEQYFGPGTRLTVT.

Only a few counts were recorded for this clonotype. The rearrangement uses TRBV2 and TRBJ1-5, with a possible D match to TRBD1 (5 bases). The CDR3 length is 14 residues. V lost 9 bases to trimming and J lost 0 bases, with 12 bases between them. CDR1 and CDR2 (germline): SNHLY, FYNNEI. CDR3: CARGRPDSNQPQHF. The CDR3, as DNA: TGTGCCAGGGGGCGGCCAGATAGCAATCAGCCCCAGCATTTT.

The chain is built from TRBV5-1 and TRBJ1-1, with D uncertain. The length of the CDR3 is 14 residues. V gave up 1 base and J gave up 2 bases, with 9 bases separating them. Germline V lookup: CDR1 SGHRS, CDR2 YFSETQ. CDR3: CASSLTDPNTEAFF. CDR3 sequence (DNA): TGCGCCAGCAGCTTGACAGATCCTAACACTGAAGCTTTCTTT.

V is TRBV4-1 and J is TRBJ2-1; 9 bases fit TRBD2. This CDR3 contains 17 residues. Per the germline V gene, CDR1 is MGHRA and CDR2 is YSYEKL. J was trimmed by 1 base and V by 0 bases; bases with no gene match: 4. For the CDR3, the DNA is TGCGCCAGCAGCCAAGATCGAAGCGGGGGGTCCTACAATGAGCAGTTCTTC. Translated: CASSQDRSGGSYNEQFF.

This clonotype was observed a few times. The chain links TRBV15 to TRBJ1-6, with D unclear. The CDR3 is made up of 18 amino acids. V was pared by 2 bases and J by 0 bases, with 14 bases between. From germline, CDR1 is LNHNV and CDR2 YYDKDF (reference sequence). The CDR3 reads CATSRSRTLSSYNSPLHF. The DNA for the CDR3 is TGTGCCACCAGCAGAAGTAGAACTCTGAGCTCCTATAATTCACCCCTCCACTTT.